The 16 T cell receptor beta chains below all came from one sample that was sequenced in a study of graft-versus-host responses after intestinal transplantation. Their target antigens are unknown. Sequencing was performed with immunoSEQ multiplex PCR; in TCRdb, only in-frame clones are kept and a portion is missing. The sample has 85,000 to 90,000 clones; 90% are singletons. Sequencing was performed on unstimulated CD4+ T cells sorted from spleen or lymph node cells, taken before intestinal transplant. The receptors stem from a human donor who received an intestinal transplant.

A note on this clone: Other DNA sequences in the same sample also yield this CDR3. CDR3 in amino acids: CATSRDRDYGYTF. The CDR3 DNA reads as TGTGCCACCAGCAGAGACAGGGACTATGGCTACACCTTC. The genes are TRBV15 and TRBJ1-2, with a weak D call TRBD1 (5 bases). The CDR3 loop spans 13 amino acids. The V end was cut by 0 bases, the J end by 3 bases, with 5 bases between. CDR1 LNHNV and CDR2 YYDKDF come from the germline V gene (reference sequence).

This chain links TRBV9 with TRBJ1-4; no clear D gene. Germline CDR1 is SGDLS and CDR2 is YYNGEE. The CDR3 spans 15 residues. V shed 2 bases and J shed 3 bases, with 11 bases lying between them. The CDR3 spells CASSVTHSANEKLFF. The CDR3 DNA is TGTGCCAGCAGCGTCACGCATTCGGCTAATGAAAAACTGTTTTTT.

The V gene is TRBV7-9, the J gene TRBJ1-2, with TRBD1 as a possible D gene (6 bases). V was shortened by 4 bases and J by 2 bases, with 11 bases between the two germline ends. The CDR3 totals 14 residues. Germline CDR1 reads SEHNR; CDR2 reads FQNEAQ (reference sequence). CDR3: CASSYQQGNYGYTF. The CDR3 coding sequence is TGTGCCAGCAGCTATCAACAGGGAAACTATGGCTACACCTTC.

The V call is TRBV10-3, the J call TRBJ2-7, with D perhaps matching TRBD1 (6 bases). CDR1 is ENHRY, CDR2 SYGVKD, per germline. Trimming shortened V by 4 bases and J by 6 bases, and 13 bases separated the two germline ends. This CDR3 is 13 amino acids long. CDR3: CAISVEGVAEQYF. CDR3 DNA: TGTGCCATCAGTGTAGAGGGGGTCGCCGAGCAGTACTTC.

The V call is TRBV11-2, the J call TRBJ1-1; D perhaps matches TRBD1 (5 bases). Germline loops: CDR1 SGHAT, CDR2 FQNNGV. V lost 1 base and J lost 1, with 10 bases in between. This CDR3 region has 15 residues. CDR3 residues: CASSLVPGPNTEAFF. CDR3 nucleotides: TGTGCCAGCAGCTTAGTTCCAGGGCCGAACACTGAAGCTTTCTTT.

This clone has a handful of counts. The J gene is TRBJ1-6, the V gene TRBV7-3; D possibly corresponds to TRBD1 (6 bases). V was trimmed by 5 bases and J by 10 bases, leaving 12 bases between them. This CDR3 has 13 amino acids. CDR1 and CDR2 from the germline V gene are SGHTA and FQGTGA. CDR3 nucleotides: TGTGCCAGCAGCCCAGGGGTTGCGTCACCCCTCCACTTT. It codes for CASSPGVASPLHF. Supplemented by reference TRBV7-3 and TRBJ1-6, the full variable domain reads GAGVSQTPSNKVTEKGKYVELRCDPISGHTALYWYRQSLGQGPEFLIYFQGTGAADDSGLPNDRFFAVRPEGSVSTLKIQRTERGDSAVYLCASSPGVASPLHFGNGTRLTVT.

The V call is TRBV27, the J call TRBJ1-6; 7 nucleotides line up with TRBD1. This CDR3 has 15 residues. Germline CDR1 is MNHEY and CDR2 is SMNVEV (reference sequence). J lost 8 bases, V lost 6 bases, and 10 bases had no gene match. The CDR3 sequence is CASRLSGTADSPLHF. CDR3 DNA sequence: TGTGCCAGCAGGCTAAGTGGGACAGCCGATTCACCCCTCCACTTT.

This chain links TRBV5-4 with TRBJ1-1; no clear D gene. The V end was cut by 0 bases, the J end by 1 base, with 10 bases between. The CDR3 consists of 15 residues. CDR1 is SGHNT, CDR2 YYREEE, per germline (reference sequence). DNA for the CDR3: TGTGCCAGCAGCTTGGGGTCCGAGGGGAACACTGAAGCTTTCTTT. Encoded protein: CASSLGSEGNTEAFF.

J is TRBJ2-7 and V is TRBV25-1, with D possibly matching TRBD2 (6 bases). The CDR3 runs 14 residues. V was shortened by 3 bases and J by 1 base, with 10 bases between the two germline ends. Germline V gene sequence: CDR1 MGHDK, CDR2 SYGVNS. CDR3 bases: TGTGCCAGCAGTGAGCAGGGAGGATCCTACGAGCAGTACTTC. Encoded protein: CASSEQGGSYEQYF.

This chain joins TRBV6-6 and TRBJ2-7; D gene ambiguous. Germline values: CDR1 MNHNY, CDR2 SVGAGI (reference sequence). The CDR3 has 14 residues. V dropped 0 bases and J dropped 0 bases, with 6 bases sitting between them. This chain's CDR3 is CASSYSPSSYEQYF. As DNA, the CDR3 is TGTGCCAGCAGTTACTCCCCTAGCTCCTACGAGCAGTACTTC.

The genes are TRBV9 and TRBJ2-3; 7 nucleotides match TRBD2. The CDR3 is made up of 13 amino acids. Looked up from germline, CDR1 is SGDLS and CDR2 is YYNGEE. The V gene end was trimmed by 7 bases and the J gene end by 4 bases; junction bases not matched to a gene: 6. For the CDR3, the DNA is TGTGCCAGCGAGCGGGCGGGAGCAGATACGCAGTATTTT. Its translation is CASERAGADTQYF.

The chain has TRBV11-3 and TRBJ2-1; TRBD2 might be the D (6 bases). The CDR3 is 14 amino acids. V lost 5 bases and J lost 5, with 13 bases in between. Germline V gives CDR1 SGHNT, CDR2 YENEEA. The CDR3 region is CASSPGGSHNEQFF. As DNA, the CDR3 is TGTGCCAGCAGCCCTGGGGGGTCCCACAATGAGCAGTTCTTC.

V and J are TRBV27 and TRBJ1-1; TRBD1 matches at 9 bases. The CDR3 has 13 amino acids. From germline, CDR1 is MNHEY and CDR2 SMNVEV (reference sequence). V was pared by 6 bases and J by 4 bases, with 3 bases of the junction left unmatched. DNA for the CDR3: TGTGCCAGCAGGAGACAGGGGGTCACTGAAGCTTTCTTT. Amino acids: CASRRQGVTEAFF.

This chain links TRBV15 with TRBJ1-2; TRBD1 agrees at 8 bases. The junction had 10 bases not matched to a gene; V was cut back by 0 bases and J by 7 bases. CDR3 length equals 16 residues. CDR1 is LNHNV, CDR2 YYDKDF, per germline (reference sequence). The CDR3 DNA reads as TGTGCCACCAGCAGAGAGGGCCCCCCAGGGGGCATTGGCTACACCTTC. Translating gives CATSREGPPGGIGYTF.

The chain is built from TRBV4-1 and TRBJ2-2, with a weak D call TRBD1 (7 bases). Germline CDR1 is MGHRA and CDR2 is YSYEKL. The V end lost 4 bases, the J end lost 6 bases, and 18 bases lay between the germline ends. The CDR3 sequence is 16 residues long. The CDR3 reads CASSRNRGGVAGELFF. The CDR3 DNA follows: TGCGCCAGCAGCCGAAACAGGGGCGGGGTGGCCGGGGAGCTGTTTTTT.

This clone was detected only a few times. The CDR3 nucleotides read TGTGCCAGCAGCTTGGGGGGGCTAGGCTACGAGCAGTACTTC. Its protein is CASSLGGLGYEQYF. J is TRBJ2-7 and V is TRBV5-4; weak D call: TRBD1 (6 bases). Germline V gene sequence: CDR1 SGHNT, CDR2 YYREEE (reference sequence). The V gene lost 0 bases and the J gene lost 3 bases, with 10 bases spanning the gap. This CDR3 has 14 amino acids.